What follows are 26 T cell receptor beta chains derived from one specimen sequenced in a study of blood T cell repertoires in COVID-19. Clones were read by immunoSEQ multiplex PCR, and TCRdb kept only the in-frame ones, dropping some. The repertoire holds 300,000 or so clones, 80% to 95% seen once, with roughly 1.1% in the top ten. The sequencing sample was made of PBMCs or T cells enriched from blood (not recorded which). These receptors all stem from a woman in her twenties or thirties who had recovered from COVID-19.

In regard to this clone: One end of the junction varies from germline; a read error may be responsible. This chain connects TRBV7-7 to TRBJ2-5; 7 bases map to TRBD2. The CDR3 is made up of 13 amino acids. The germline V gene has CDR1 SSHAT and CDR2 FNYEAQ (reference sequence). The CDR3 region is CASSPGGQETQYF. The DNA of the CDR3 is TGTGCTAGCAGCCCCGGGGGGCAAGAGACCCAGTACTTC.

The chain combines TRBV7-8 with TRBJ1-2; D possibly corresponds to TRBD1 (5 bases). This CDR3 spans 14 amino acids. Between the trimmed V and J ends, which lost 0 bases and 7 bases, there was a span of 12 bases. Germline assignment: CDR1 SGHVS and CDR2 FQNEAQ. The CDR3 bases are TGTGCCAGCAGCTTAGCGGAGGGGTCAAGTGGCTACACCTTC. Its translation: CASSLAEGSSGYTF.

This chain connects TRBV24-1 to TRBJ2-3; TRBD1 matches 8 bases. Germline-derived CDR1 and CDR2 are KGHDR and SFDVKD. The CDR3 totals 16 residues. After removal of 4 bases from V and 0 bases from J, the junction contained 5 bases not matched to a gene. For the CDR3, the DNA is TGTGCCACCAGTGACCGACAGGGGTCAAGCACAGATACGCAGTATTTT. This sequence encodes CATSDRQGSSTDTQYF.

The rearrangement uses TRBV7-8 and TRBJ2-7, with 12 bases matching TRBD2. Germline CDR1 reads SGHVS; CDR2 reads FQNEAQ. This CDR3 is built from 17 residues. V lost 7 bases to trimming and J lost 0 bases; unmatched junction nucleotides: 10. The CDR3 DNA reads as TGTGCCAGCACGGATTATGGACTAGCGGGAACCTCCTACGAGCAGTACTTC. The encoded protein is CASTDYGLAGTSYEQYF. Full variable domain (remainder filled in from reference TRBV7-8 and TRBJ2-7): GAGVSQSPRYKVAKRGQDVALRCDPISGHVSLFWYQQALGQGPEFLTYFQNEAQLDKSGLPSDRFFAERPEGSVSTLKIQRTQQEDSAVYLCASTDYGLAGTSYEQYFGPGTRLTVT.

The chain recombines TRBV5-4 with TRBJ2-5, with a tentative D call TRBD1 (5 bases). The germline gives CDR1 SGHNT, CDR2 YYREEE (reference sequence). Trimming left V 0 bases short and J 2 bases short, with 17 bases between. This CDR3 comprises 17 residues. In nucleotides, the CDR3 is TGTGCCAGCAGCTTGGACCCCCTGAGGACAATGCAAGAGACCCAGTACTTC. The encoded protein is CASSLDPLRTMQETQYF. The full variable domain, completed using reference TRBV5-4 and TRBJ2-5, is ETGVTQSPTHLIKTRGQQVTLRCSSQSGHNTVSWYQQALGQGPQFIFQYYREEENGRGNFPPRFSGLQFPNYSSELNVNALELDDSALYLCASSLDPLRTMQETQYFGPGTRLLVL.

V usage is TRBV28 and J usage is TRBJ2-1; 9 bases match TRBD1. CDR1 is MDHEN, CDR2 SYDVKM, per germline. V lost 5 bases, J lost 2 bases, and 4 bases stayed unmatched. CDR3 length equals 15 residues. CDR3 amino acids: CASSLRDRAYNEQFF. CDR3 sequence (DNA): TGTGCCAGCAGTCTCCGGGACAGGGCCTACAATGAGCAGTTCTTC.

CDR3 in amino acids: CASSLDLAGQNEQFF. CDR3 DNA sequence: TGTGCCAGCAGCTTAGACCTAGCGGGGCAAAATGAGCAGTTCTTC. The chain recombines TRBV7-9 with TRBJ2-1, with 9 bases fitting TRBD2. This CDR3 spans 15 amino acids. Germline trimming cut 1 base from V and 7 bases from J; bases unmatched to any gene: 5. Germline-derived CDR1 and CDR2 are SEHNR and FQNEAQ (reference sequence).

This chain links TRBV11-3 with TRBJ2-2; the match to TRBD2 covers 13 bases. This CDR3 region has 17 residues. Looked up from germline, CDR1 is SGHNT and CDR2 is YENEEA. Trimming cost V 3 bases and J 7 bases; bases outside gene matches: 8. The CDR3 protein is CASSLGLAGSSGGELFF. The CDR3 nucleotides are TGTGCCAGCAGCTTGGGACTAGCGGGGAGCTCCGGCGGGGAGCTGTTTTTT.

This clone appeared a few times. CDR3 sequence: CASSGSGRAIEQYF. CDR3 sequence (DNA): TGCGCCAGCAGCGGTAGCGGGAGGGCCATAGAGCAGTACTTC. The chain employs TRBV5-1 and TRBJ2-7, with 11 nucleotides matching TRBD2. Germline lookup yields CDR1 SGHRS and CDR2 YFSETQ. Losses at the gene ends were 4 bases for V and 7 bases for J; bases not matched to a gene: 7. The length of the CDR3 is 14 residues.

The chain couples TRBV6-6 to TRBJ2-1, with 8 bases matching TRBD2. J gave up 9 bases and V 6 bases, and 7 bases lay outside the gene matches. The CDR3 length is 13 residues. Germline CDR1 and CDR2: MNHNY and SVGAGI (reference sequence). In nucleotides, the CDR3 is TGTGCCAGCAGAGCGGGAGTTGGGACTGAGCAGTTCTTC. Protein product: CASRAGVGTEQFF.

This clone has just a few counts. The chain employs TRBV3-1 (or the pseudogene TRBV3-2) and TRBJ2-2; D remains ambiguous. The CDR3 covers 16 residues. The germline CDR1 and CDR2 sequences are LGHDT and YNNKEL (reference sequence). V was trimmed by 0 bases and J by 1 base, leaving 9 bases between them. The CDR3 loop is CASSQDRGQNTGELFF. The CDR3 DNA reads TGTGCCAGCAGCCAAGATCGCGGCCAGAACACCGGGGAGCTGTTTTTT.

For this clone: The sample has other DNA sequences that encode this CDR3 too. The V gene is TRBV5-4, the J gene TRBJ1-3, with TRBD1 matching over 7 bases. Germline V gene sequence: CDR1 SGHNT, CDR2 YYREEE (reference sequence). The CDR3 runs to 14 residues. The trim removed 4 bases at V and 4 bases at J, leaving 5 bases unmatched. CDR3 DNA: TGTGCCAGCAGCCTGACAGGGCGAGGAAACACCATATATTTT. Its translation is CASSLTGRGNTIYF.

This clone appeared once. V is TRBV7-3 and J is TRBJ2-3; D gene ambiguous. V lost 5 bases to trimming and J lost 0 bases, with 6 bases between them. This CDR3 comprises 13 residues. Germline CDR1 SGHTA, CDR2 FQGTGA. The CDR3 sequence is CASSPLSTDTQYF. CDR3 bases: TGTGCCAGCAGCCCCCTTAGCACAGATACGCAGTATTTT.

CDR3 amino acids: CASSPRQGSNQPQHF. DNA for the CDR3: TGTGCCAGCAGTCCAAGACAAGGAAGCAATCAGCCCCAGCATTTT. The rearrangement joins TRBV28 to TRBJ1-5; D unresolved. Deletions cut 5 bases from V and 1 base from J, with 12 bases between. Germline assignment: CDR1 MDHEN and CDR2 SYDVKM. The CDR3 spans 15 residues.

This chain joins TRBV23-1 and TRBJ1-5; no reliable D call. TRBV23-1 is placed among ORFs of uncertain function. This CDR3 region has 10 residues. Trimming pared 3 bases from V and 14 bases from J, leaving 8 bases between. The CDR3 DNA reads TGCGCCAGCAGTCAGCCAGGTGAGCATTTT. The encoded protein is CASSQPGEHF.

This chain uses TRBV7-3 with TRBJ2-2, with TRBD2 matching over 10 bases. The CDR3 has 15 residues. The trim removed 2 bases at V and 5 bases at J, leaving 2 bases unmatched. CDR1 and CDR2 (germline): SGHTA, FQGTGA. In DNA, the CDR3 is TGTGCCAGCAGCTTAGCACTAGCGGGGACCGGGGAGCTGTTTTTT. Translated: CASSLALAGTGELFF.

This clone has just a few counts. The chain recombines TRBV9 with TRBJ2-2; D call uncertain. The V gene lost 4 bases and the J gene lost 3 bases, with 13 bases spanning the gap. Germline V gene lookup returns CDR1 SGDLS and CDR2 YYNGEE. The CDR3 sequence is 15 residues long. The CDR3 sequence is CASSPIAVDTGELFF. CDR3 nucleotides: TGTGCCAGCAGCCCAATCGCAGTCGACACCGGGGAGCTGTTTTTT.

CDR3 loop: CAWMPGLERNTIYF. The CDR3 DNA reads TGTGCCTGGATGCCGGGACTTGAACGAAACACCATATATTTT. The chain links TRBV30 to TRBJ1-3, with D maybe TRBD1 (5 bases). CDR3 length: 14 amino acids. V dropped 4 bases and J dropped 5 bases, with 15 bases sitting between them. Per germline, CDR1 GTSNPN and CDR2 SVGIG (reference sequence).

This clone showed up just once. V is TRBV7-3 and J is TRBJ2-3; D call uncertain. The germline V and J ends were trimmed by 1 base and 2 bases, with 10 bases remaining between them. The CDR3 extends over 15 amino acids. The germline gives CDR1 SGHTA, CDR2 FQGTGA. In DNA, the CDR3 is TGTGCCAGCAGCTTAAGTCCACAACCCACAGATACGCAGTATTTT. It yields the protein CASSLSPQPTDTQYF.

The V call is TRBV13, the J call TRBJ2-1; 7 bases align to TRBD1. The CDR3 runs to 15 residues. Germline CDR1 reads PRHDT; CDR2 reads FYEKMQ (reference sequence). Unmatched junction bases numbered 4, after V lost 1 base and J lost 4 bases. Here the CDR3 DNA reads TGTGCCAGCAGCTTAGTACAGGGGTTATACAATGAGCAGTTCTTC. Amino acid sequence: CASSLVQGLYNEQFF.

V gene TRBV18 combines with J gene TRBJ2-7; possibly TRBD2 for D (6 bases). Germline V gene data show CDR1 as KGHSH and CDR2 as LQKENI. CDR3 length: 12 amino acids. Trimming left V 6 bases short and J 4 bases short, with 10 bases between. The CDR3 bases are TGTGCCAGCTCCCCCGGGAGATACGAGCAGTACTTC. It specifies CASSPGRYEQYF.

This clone came up once. The genes are TRBV18 and TRBJ2-6; 11 nucleotides line up with TRBD2. V shed 1 base and J 2 bases; nucleotides not matched to a gene: 1. The CDR3 has 17 amino acids. The germline gives CDR1 KGHSH, CDR2 LQKENI. The CDR3 DNA sequence: TGTGCCAGCTCACCACTAGCGGGAGGGACTGGGGCCAACGTCCTGACTTTC. It is translated as CASSPLAGGTGANVLTF.

The chain links TRBV12-3 or TRBV12-4 to TRBJ1-5; 7 bases agree with TRBD1. The CDR3 runs to 13 residues. V shed 2 bases, J shed 9 bases, and the junction held 4 bases outside the gene matches. CDR3 DNA sequence: TGTGCCAGCAGTTTAACAGGGGATGGGCCCCAGCATTTT. It codes for CASSLTGDGPQHF.

This chain links TRBV18 with TRBJ1-3; no reliable D call. Between the trimmed V and J ends, which lost 3 bases and 9 bases, there was a span of 15 bases. The CDR3 has 14 amino acids. The germline V gene has CDR1 KGHSH and CDR2 LQKENI. CDR3 nucleotide sequence: TGTGCCAGCTCACCGAAACAGTTGGAAAGCACCATATATTTT. Translation: CASSPKQLESTIYF.

The V gene is TRBV30, the J gene TRBJ1-2; D is ambiguous. CDR3 size: 11 residues. The germline CDR1 and CDR2 sequences are GTSNPN and SVGIG (reference sequence). V was shortened by 5 bases and J by 3 bases, with 7 bases between the two germline ends. The CDR3 region is CAWESDYGYTF. The CDR3 DNA follows: TGTGCCTGGGAGTCAGACTATGGCTACACCTTC.

This clone was detected ten times or more. V and J are TRBV7-8 and TRBJ2-1, with a possible D match to TRBD2 (5 bases). Germline values: CDR1 SGHVS, CDR2 FQNEAQ. Trimming took 5 bases from V and 6 from J, leaving 23 bases between them. There are 17 residues in the CDR3. CDR3 loop: CASSGGQKWEFGNEQFF. Written as DNA, the CDR3 is TGTGCCAGCAGCGGTGGGCAAAAGTGGGAGTTTGGCAATGAGCAGTTCTTC.